These 9 T cell receptor beta chains came from one sample sequenced in a study of breast tumors, draining lymph nodes, adjacent tissues. TCRdb reprocessed the multiplex PCR reads via MiXCR and lists one record per CDR3 protein. The profile covers 30,000 to 40,000 distinct CDR3 sequences, with 36% appearing a single time and about a tenth taken by the ten largest. Sequenced input: breast tumor tissue. These receptors all stem from a female donor with breast cancer. Some clones in this sample may be carry-over from other donors' samples.

In its sample, this clonotype was seen many times. CDR3 DNA: TGTGCCAGCAGTTTAGACAGGGAAGAGACCCAGTACTTC. It codes for CASSLDREETQYF. This sequence joins TRBV12-3 or TRBV12-4 and TRBJ2-5; weak D call: TRBD1 (6 bases). Trimming took 1 base from V and 3 from J, leaving 6 bases between them. The CDR3 loop spans 13 amino acids.

Ten or more counts support this clonotype. The CDR3 nucleotides are TGTGCCAGCAGGTCCCGCGGGACACCGCAAGAGACCCAGTACTTC. This codes for CASRSRGTPQETQYF. The V call is TRBV11-2, the J call TRBJ2-5; D possibly matches TRBD1 or TRBD2 (6 bases each). Looked up from germline, CDR1 is SGHAT and CDR2 is FQNNGV. Trimming left V 6 bases short and J 2 bases short, with 16 bases between. The length of the CDR3 is 15 residues.

This clonotype was picked up many times. Written as DNA, the CDR3 is TGCAGTGCTACAACAAGGACTAGCGGGACCCCCCTCTCTGGGGCCAACGTCCTGACTTTC. Translation gives CSATTRTSGTPLSGANVLTF. V and J are TRBV20-1 and TRBJ2-6, with 12 positions matching TRBD2. CDR1 and CDR2 (germline): DFQATT, SNEGSKA (reference sequence). V dropped 4 bases and J dropped 0; count of bases not matched to a gene: 13. The CDR3 spans 20 residues.

The sample holds many counts of this clonotype. The gene calls are TRBV6-5 and TRBJ2-5, with D perhaps being TRBD1 or TRBD2 (5 bases each). Germline CDR1 reads MNHEY; CDR2 reads SVGAGI. V was pared by 7 bases and J by 5 bases, with 8 bases between. This CDR3 region has 11 residues. The CDR3 coding sequence is TGTGCCAGCACCTGGGGGGAGACCCAGTACTTC. Translating gives CASTWGETQYF.

This clonotype was observed many times. V usage is TRBV7-9 and J usage is TRBJ2-1; 13 bases align to TRBD2. This CDR3 has 16 amino acids. J lost 5 bases, V lost 5 bases, and 6 bases had no gene match. CDR1 is SEHNR and CDR2 is FQNEAQ in the germline V gene (reference sequence). In DNA, the CDR3 is TGTGCCAGCAGCCCCGGACTAGCGGGAGTCCACAATGAGCAGTTCTTC. Translating it yields CASSPGLAGVHNEQFF.

This clonotype was picked up a small number of times. This chain connects TRBV4-1 to TRBJ2-2, with D perhaps TRBD1 (6 bases). The CDR3 consists of 17 residues. Trimming stripped 4 bases from V and 3 bases from J, with 18 bases between. Germline values: CDR1 MGHRA, CDR2 YSYEKL. CDR3 amino acids: CASSPKFLRGHTGELFF. CDR3 DNA: TGCGCCAGCAGCCCCAAATTCCTCAGGGGCCACACCGGGGAGCTGTTTTTT.

This clonotype has only a few counts. This rearrangement joins TRBV12-1 to TRBJ2-2; the table calls TRBD2, which could not be checked here. TRBV12-1 is marked as a pseudogene. The CDR3 is 20 residues long. The CDR3 sequence is CASRSGTSGPQIRITGELFF. CDR3 bases: TGTGCCAGCAGATCCGGGACTAGCGGCCCCCAAATCCGGATCACCGGGGAGCTGTTTTTT.

The chain employs TRBV5-1 and TRBJ2-3; D remains ambiguous. The V and J ends lost 1 base and 8 bases respectively, with 17 bases between them. Germline values: CDR1 SGHRS, CDR2 YFSETQ. This CDR3 is 15 amino acids long. Written as DNA, the CDR3 is TGCGCCAGCAGCTTGTCCGACCCTGTCGCAGGTACGCAGTATTTT. It specifies CASSLSDPVAGTQYF.

This clonotype is medium-sized (0.01 to 0.1%) by share. This chain uses TRBV19 with TRBJ2-2; possible D gene TRBD2, 5 bases. The CDR3 loop spans 14 amino acids. The V gene lost 7 bases and the J gene lost 0 bases, with 9 bases spanning the gap. Germline values: CDR1 LNHDA, CDR2 SQIVND (reference sequence). The CDR3 loop is CASIRESNTGELFF. The CDR3 DNA follows: TGTGCCAGTATAAGGGAGTCGAACACCGGGGAGCTGTTTTTT.